Following are 29 T cell receptor beta chains from one sample sequenced in a study of OX40 agonist ivuxolimab in advanced cancers. Assay: immunoSEQ multiplex PCR; the TCRdb copy retains only in-frame clones and omits some. The sample carries approximately 100,000 clones, 85% to 90% recorded once. Source: CD4+ or CD8+ T cells sorted from blood, taken in a trial of the OX40 agonist ivuxolimab. These receptors were obtained from an adult with an advanced solid tumor such as melanoma, head and neck, liver or kidney cancer.

The genes are TRBV30 and TRBJ1-4, with D tentatively TRBD1 (5 bases). In germline, CDR1 is GTSNPN, CDR2 SVGIG (reference sequence). Trimming cost V 0 bases and J 8 bases, with 13 bases left between them. The CDR3 contains 14 residues. CDR3 coding DNA: TGTGCCTGGAGTGTACTAGGGGTTACCGAAAAACTGTTTTTT. This codes for CAWSVLGVTEKLFF.

In its sample, this clone was seen a few times. J is TRBJ2-5 and V is TRBV6-1; TRBD1 aligns across 7 bases. CDR1 and CDR2 (germline): MNHNS, SASEGT. The CDR3 runs 17 residues. Unmatched junction bases numbered 14, after V lost 4 bases and J lost 3 bases. The CDR3 is CASSGTSTGESKETQYF. The DNA for the CDR3 is TGTGCCAGCAGTGGGACTTCTACAGGGGAATCTAAAGAGACCCAGTACTTC.

CDR3 region: CSARVYNEQFF. CDR3 DNA sequence: TGCAGTGCCCGGGTATACAATGAGCAGTTCTTC. The chain has TRBV20-1 and TRBJ2-1; D not resolved. This CDR3 has 11 amino acids. With 6 bases removed from V and 4 bases from J, the gap between germline ends came to 7 bases. Per germline, CDR1 DFQATT and CDR2 SNEGSKA (reference sequence).

The rearrangement uses TRBV30 and TRBJ1-2; D gene unclear. V was shortened by 0 bases and J by 5 bases, with 16 bases between the two germline ends. CDR3 size: 15 residues. The germline CDR1 and CDR2 sequences are GTSNPN and SVGIG (reference sequence). In DNA form, the CDR3 reads TGTGCCTGGAGTGTTGGGCAGCCAGGTTTTTATGGCTACACCTTC. Its translation: CAWSVGQPGFYGYTF.

The gene calls are TRBV13 and TRBJ2-5; maybe TRBD1 (5 bases). V was clipped by 5 bases and J by 5 bases, with 12 bases between them. Germline CDR1 reads PRHDT; CDR2 reads FYEKMQ (reference sequence). The CDR3 spans 13 residues. This chain's CDR3 is CASSAQGTETQYF. Written as DNA, the CDR3 is TGTGCCAGCAGCGCCCAGGGTACGGAGACCCAGTACTTC.

CDR3 nucleotide sequence: TGCGCCAGCAGCTTGGGACAGGCTCAAGAGACCCAGTACTTC. It encodes CASSLGQAQETQYF. The chain links TRBV5-1 to TRBJ2-5; D may be TRBD1 (6 bases). Germline assignment: CDR1 SGHRS and CDR2 YFSETQ. The CDR3 runs to 14 residues. The V end lost 0 bases, the J end lost 2 bases, and 8 bases lay between the germline ends.

The V call is TRBV14, the J call TRBJ2-1; 11 bases match TRBD1. The CDR3 covers 15 residues. Germline V CDR1 and CDR2: SGHDN, FVKESK. The V and J ends lost 4 bases and 9 bases, in that order; junction bases with no gene match: 8. The CDR3 bases are TGTGCCAGCAGCCGGATCGGACAGGGGGCTGGTGAGCAGTTCTTC. Amino acid sequence: CASSRIGQGAGEQFF.

The chain is built from TRBV9 and TRBJ2-7; D gene uncertain. Trimming removed 0 bases at V and 2 bases at J, with 12 bases between. The CDR3 consists of 15 residues. Germline CDR1 is SGDLS and CDR2 is YYNGEE. CDR3 residues: CASSVGISQTYEQYF. The CDR3 DNA follows: TGTGCCAGCAGCGTAGGAATTTCCCAAACCTACGAGCAGTACTTC.

This chain joins TRBV19 and TRBJ2-7, with 14 bases matching TRBD2. The CDR3 length is 17 residues. V lost 5 bases to trimming and J lost 1 base; unmatched junction nucleotides: 7. CDR1 is LNHDA and CDR2 is SQIVND in the germline V gene (reference sequence). The CDR3 loop reads CASSSTSGGAWSYEQYF. As DNA, the CDR3 is TGTGCCAGTAGTTCGACTAGCGGGGGGGCCTGGTCCTACGAGCAGTACTTC.

This clone occurred once. The chain is built from TRBV21-1 and TRBJ2-5; the D segment call TRBD1 is taken from the table without a DNA check. TRBV21-1 is noted as a pseudogene. The CDR3 has 15 residues. CDR3 DNA sequence: TGTGCCAGCAGTCAAGCGGACAGGGGCAAAGAGACCCAGTACTTC. This gives the protein CASSQADRGKETQYF.

The rearrangement joins TRBV6-6 to TRBJ1-3, with D unresolved. The germline V gene has CDR1 MNHNY and CDR2 SVGAGI (reference sequence). CDR3 length: 15 residues. V was pared by 11 bases and J by 0 bases, with 17 bases between. CDR3 protein: CACRDEGLSGNTIYF. CDR3 bases: TGTGCCTGTCGTGACGAAGGACTCTCTGGAAACACCATATATTTT.

Regarding this clone: Other nucleotide sequences from this sample produce the same CDR3. The J gene is TRBJ2-5, the V gene TRBV18; D could derive from TRBD1 or TRBD2 (6 bases each). The CDR3 totals 14 residues. The V end lost 2 bases, the J end lost 2 bases, and 9 bases lay between the germline ends. Germline CDR1 and CDR2: KGHSH and LQKENI. DNA of the CDR3: TGTGCCAGCTCACCAGGGGGGCCGCAAGAGACCCAGTACTTC. It encodes CASSPGGPQETQYF.

The chain uses TRBV7-9 and TRBJ2-1; 8 bases align to TRBD2. Germline V CDR1 and CDR2: SEHNR, FQNEAQ (reference sequence). With 7 bases clipped from V and 2 bases from J, the junction kept 10 bases outside the gene matches. This CDR3 spans 16 amino acids. This chain's CDR3 is CASTLTSAGAYNEQFF. The CDR3 DNA sequence: TGTGCCAGCACCTTGACCTCAGCGGGGGCCTACAATGAGCAGTTCTTC.

The CDR3 sequence is CASSIGTGNSYGYTF. The CDR3 bases are TGTGCCAGTAGTATCGGGACAGGGAACTCCTATGGCTACACCTTC. The gene calls are TRBV19 and TRBJ1-2, with TRBD1 matching 9 bases. The CDR3 spans 15 residues. V trimming: 3 bases; J trimming: 4 bases; junction bases outside the gene matches: 6. The germline CDR1 and CDR2 sequences are LNHDA and SQIVND (reference sequence).

V is TRBV30 and J is TRBJ2-3; 9 bases fit TRBD1. The CDR3 is 16 amino acids. CDR1 is GTSNPN and CDR2 is SVGIG in the germline V gene (reference sequence). After removal of 3 bases from V and 1 base from J, the junction contained 8 bases not matched to a gene. Here the CDR3 DNA reads TGTGCCTGGAGAGAGCCGGGACAGGGACGCACAGATACGCAGTATTTT. Amino acid sequence: CAWREPGQGRTDTQYF.

This clone is a singleton in its sample. This sequence joins TRBV2 and TRBJ2-5; a possible D gene is TRBD2 (5 bases). The germline gives CDR1 SNHLY, CDR2 FYNNEI. Trimming removed 3 bases from V and 5 bases from J, with 16 bases in between. This CDR3 is built from 15 residues. CDR3: CASSDRGRGPETQYF. The DNA of the CDR3 is TGTGCCAGCAGTGATCGCGGCCGAGGGCCCGAGACCCAGTACTTC.

V usage is TRBV4-1 and J usage is TRBJ2-3, with 9 bases matching TRBD1. Germline loops: CDR1 MGHRA, CDR2 YSYEKL. V was pared by 0 bases and J by 0 bases, with 1 base of the junction left unmatched. This CDR3 comprises 16 residues. The DNA for the CDR3 is TGCGCCAGCAGCCAAGAAGACAGGGGGAGCACAGATACGCAGTATTTT. Its protein product is CASSQEDRGSTDTQYF.

This clone was seen just once. This sequence joins TRBV30 and TRBJ2-3; D might be TRBD2 (7 bases). Looked up from germline, CDR1 is GTSNPN and CDR2 is SVGIG (reference sequence). The ends were cut back, 4 bases at V and 2 bases at J, with 10 bases in the middle. CDR3 length equals 13 residues. Written as DNA, the CDR3 is TGTGCCTGGACTCGGGGGGCCACAGATACGCAGTATTTT. It encodes CAWTRGATDTQYF.

The CDR3 DNA follows: TGTGCCAGCAGCTTGGTAGGACAGAACCTTGGTGAACAGTACTTC. Encoded protein: CASSLVGQNLGEQYF. The V call is TRBV5-6, the J call TRBJ2-7; a weak D match, TRBD1 (6 bases). Germline CDR1 SGHDT, CDR2 YYEEEE. The CDR3 is made up of 15 amino acids. Between the trimmed V and J ends, which lost 0 bases and 10 bases, there was a span of 20 bases.

This sequence joins TRBV27 and TRBJ2-3; D is perhaps TRBD2 (7 bases). The V and J ends lost 2 bases and 6 bases respectively, with 15 bases between them. Per germline, CDR1 MNHEY and CDR2 SMNVEV (reference sequence). CDR3 length equals 15 residues. The CDR3 region has the DNA TGTGCCAGCAGTTTAGGAGGGGGGGCAGTGGATACGCAGTATTTT. It yields the protein CASSLGGGAVDTQYF.

The CDR3 DNA reads TGTGCCAGCAGCTTAAACGGCGGGGGGTCCTACGAGCAGTACTTC. It specifies CASSLNGGGSYEQYF. The chain has TRBV11-2 and TRBJ2-7; TRBD2 matches 8 bases. The CDR3 contains 15 residues. CDR1 is SGHAT and CDR2 is FQNNGV in the germline V gene. The junction had 4 bases not matched to a gene; V was cut back by 2 bases and J by 1 base.

This chain links TRBV15 with TRBJ1-1; D may be TRBD1 (5 bases). This CDR3 region has 15 residues. CDR1 and CDR2 from the germline V gene are LNHNV and YYDKDF (reference sequence). The ends were cut back, 5 bases at V and 0 bases at J, with 13 bases in the middle. Here the CDR3 reads CATSRGVVLNTEAFF. The CDR3 coding sequence is TGTGCCACCAGCCGAGGGGTGGTTTTGAACACTGAAGCTTTCTTT.

This chain links TRBV15 with TRBJ1-1; D possibly corresponds to TRBD1 (6 bases). Deletions cut 5 bases from V and 1 base from J, with 14 bases between. This CDR3 contains 15 residues. Germline loops: CDR1 LNHNV, CDR2 YYDKDF (reference sequence). The CDR3 sequence: CATSSPGGANTEAFF. Here the CDR3 DNA reads TGTGCCACCAGCTCCCCCGGGGGGGCGAACACTGAAGCTTTCTTT.

The rearrangement links TRBV23-1 to TRBJ1-6; 7 bases agree with TRBD1. TRBV23-1 is marked as an open reading frame, function uncertain. This CDR3 has 17 amino acids. The ends lost 2 bases at V and 9 bases at J; junction bases unmatched: 13. CDR3 loop: CASSQLTGVSIGSPLHF. The CDR3 coding sequence is TGCGCCAGCAGTCAACTTACAGGGGTTTCTATAGGTTCACCCCTCCACTTT.

This chain joins TRBV28 and TRBJ2-7; 8 nucleotides match TRBD1. Trimming at V came to 7 bases and at J to 4 bases, leaving 9 bases not matched to a gene. The CDR3 runs to 14 residues. Germline values: CDR1 MDHEN, CDR2 SYDVKM. CDR3 sequence: CASTTRTGQYEQYF. CDR3 sequence (DNA): TGTGCCAGCACCACTAGGACAGGGCAGTACGAGCAGTACTTC.

This chain links TRBV28 with TRBJ1-2, with TRBD1 matching 11 bases. The germline V gene has CDR1 MDHEN and CDR2 SYDVKM. V lost 11 bases and J lost 3; bases outside the gene matches: 5. The CDR3 length is 13 residues. CDR3: CAVGQGAYYGYTF. The CDR3, as DNA: TGTGCCGTAGGACAGGGGGCGTACTATGGCTACACCTTC.

This clone was detected once. As DNA, the CDR3 is TGTGCCAGCGCAGGTTCCTATGGCTACACCTTC. This codes for CASAGSYGYTF. The chain uses TRBV28 and TRBJ1-2, with no clear D. The CDR3 consists of 11 residues. The germline V gene has CDR1 MDHEN and CDR2 SYDVKM. Trimming shortened V by 8 bases and J by 4 bases, and 8 bases separated the two germline ends.

The J gene is TRBJ1-6, the V gene TRBV6-5, with D unresolved. V was cut by 6 bases and J by 8 bases, with 14 bases left in between. CDR1 and CDR2 (germline): MNHEY, SVGAGI. The CDR3 consists of 14 residues. The CDR3 here is CASSQKGGDSPLHF. The CDR3 region has the DNA TGTGCCAGCAGCCAAAAGGGCGGCGATTCACCCCTCCACTTT.

The rearrangement uses TRBV9 and TRBJ2-3, with 7 nucleotides matching TRBD2. The germline V gene encodes CDR1 SGDLS and CDR2 YYNGEE. V was pared by 0 bases and J by 5 bases, with 3 bases of the junction left unmatched. This CDR3 comprises 14 residues. This chain's CDR3 is CASSVAGGGDTQYF. CDR3 DNA: TGTGCCAGCAGCGTAGCGGGGGGAGGAGATACGCAGTATTTT.